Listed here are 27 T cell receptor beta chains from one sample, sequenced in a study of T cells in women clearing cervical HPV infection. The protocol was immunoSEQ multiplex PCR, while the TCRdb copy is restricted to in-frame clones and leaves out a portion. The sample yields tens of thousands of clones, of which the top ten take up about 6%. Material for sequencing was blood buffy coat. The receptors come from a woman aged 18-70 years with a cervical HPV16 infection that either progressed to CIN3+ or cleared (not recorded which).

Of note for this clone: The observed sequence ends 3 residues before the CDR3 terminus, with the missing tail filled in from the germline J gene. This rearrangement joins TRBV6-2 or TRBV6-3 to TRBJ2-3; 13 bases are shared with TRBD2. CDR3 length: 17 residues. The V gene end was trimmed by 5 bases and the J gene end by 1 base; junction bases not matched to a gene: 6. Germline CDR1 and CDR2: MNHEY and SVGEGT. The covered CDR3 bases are TGTGCCAGCAGTCGACTAGCGGGAGGTTATGGCACAGATACG. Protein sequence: CASSRLAGGYGTDT. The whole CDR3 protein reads CASSRLAGGYGTDTQYF.

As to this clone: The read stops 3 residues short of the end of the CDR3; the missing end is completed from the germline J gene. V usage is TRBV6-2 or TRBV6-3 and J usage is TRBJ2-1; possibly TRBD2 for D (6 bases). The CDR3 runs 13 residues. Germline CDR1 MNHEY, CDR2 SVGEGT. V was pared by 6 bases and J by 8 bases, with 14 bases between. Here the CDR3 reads CASRPDRRDEQFF. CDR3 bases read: TGTGCCAGCAGACCCGATCGGAGGGATGAG.

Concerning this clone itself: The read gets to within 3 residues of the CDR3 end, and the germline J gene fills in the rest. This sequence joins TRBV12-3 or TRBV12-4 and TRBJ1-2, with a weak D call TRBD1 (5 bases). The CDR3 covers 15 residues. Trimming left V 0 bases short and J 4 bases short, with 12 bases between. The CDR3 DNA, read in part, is TGTGCCAGCAGTTTAGCGCCCAGGGATTTCTATGGC. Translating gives CASSLAPRDFYG. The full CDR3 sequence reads CASSLAPRDFYGYTF.

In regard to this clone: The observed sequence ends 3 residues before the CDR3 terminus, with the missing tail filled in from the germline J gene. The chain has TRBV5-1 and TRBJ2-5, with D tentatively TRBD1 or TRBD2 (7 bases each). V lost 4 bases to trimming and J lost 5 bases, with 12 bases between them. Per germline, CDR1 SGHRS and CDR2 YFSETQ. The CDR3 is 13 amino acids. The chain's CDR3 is CASSHRGGETQYF. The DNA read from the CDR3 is TGCGCCAGCAGCCACAGGGGAGGGGAGACC.

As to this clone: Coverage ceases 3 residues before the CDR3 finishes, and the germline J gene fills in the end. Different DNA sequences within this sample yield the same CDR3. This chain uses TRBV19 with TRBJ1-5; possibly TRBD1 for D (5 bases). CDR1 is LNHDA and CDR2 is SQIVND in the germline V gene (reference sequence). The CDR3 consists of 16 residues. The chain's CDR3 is CASSMAGQGGSQPQHF. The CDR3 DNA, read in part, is TGTGCCAGTAGTATGGCCGGCCAGGGAGGATCTCAACCC.

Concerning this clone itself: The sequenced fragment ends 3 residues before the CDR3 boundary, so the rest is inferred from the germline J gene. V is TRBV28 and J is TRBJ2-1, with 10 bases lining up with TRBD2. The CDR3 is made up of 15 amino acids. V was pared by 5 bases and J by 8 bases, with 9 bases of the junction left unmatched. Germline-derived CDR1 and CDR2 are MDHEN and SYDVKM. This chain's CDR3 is CASSTLGLAYYEQFF. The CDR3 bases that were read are TGTGCCAGCAGTACTCTGGGACTAGCGTACTATGAG.

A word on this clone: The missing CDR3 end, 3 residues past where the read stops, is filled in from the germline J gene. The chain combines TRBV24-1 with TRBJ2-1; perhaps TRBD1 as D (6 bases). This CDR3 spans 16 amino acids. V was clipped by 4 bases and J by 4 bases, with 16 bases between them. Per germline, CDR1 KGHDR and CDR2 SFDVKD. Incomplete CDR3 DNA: TGTGCCACCAGTGACACCACAGGGCCCGTGTACAATGAG. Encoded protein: CATSDTTGPVYNE. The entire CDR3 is CATSDTTGPVYNEQFF.

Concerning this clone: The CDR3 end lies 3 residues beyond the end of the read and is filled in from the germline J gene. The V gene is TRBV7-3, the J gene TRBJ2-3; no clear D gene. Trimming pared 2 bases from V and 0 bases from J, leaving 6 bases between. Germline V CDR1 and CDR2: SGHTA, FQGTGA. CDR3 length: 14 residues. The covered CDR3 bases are TGTGCCAGCAGCTTATCCGGTAGCACAGATACG. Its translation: CASSLSGSTDT. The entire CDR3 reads CASSLSGSTDTQYF.

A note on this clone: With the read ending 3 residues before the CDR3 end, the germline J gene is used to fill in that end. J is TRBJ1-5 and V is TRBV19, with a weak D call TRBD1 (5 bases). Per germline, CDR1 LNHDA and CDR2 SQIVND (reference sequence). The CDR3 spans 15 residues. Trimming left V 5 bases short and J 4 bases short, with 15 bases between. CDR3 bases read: TGTGCCAGTAGTCGGGGGGACGCGGGTAATCAGCCC. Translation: CASSRGDAGNQP. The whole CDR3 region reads CASSRGDAGNQPQHF.

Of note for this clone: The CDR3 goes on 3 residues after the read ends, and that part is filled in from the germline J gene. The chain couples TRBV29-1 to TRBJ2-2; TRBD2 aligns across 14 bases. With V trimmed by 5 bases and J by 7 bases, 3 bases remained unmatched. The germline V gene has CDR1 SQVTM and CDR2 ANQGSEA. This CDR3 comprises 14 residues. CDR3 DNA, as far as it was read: TGCAGCGTTACGGGACTAGCGGGAGTCGGGGAG. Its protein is CSVTGLAGVGE. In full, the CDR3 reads CSVTGLAGVGELFF.

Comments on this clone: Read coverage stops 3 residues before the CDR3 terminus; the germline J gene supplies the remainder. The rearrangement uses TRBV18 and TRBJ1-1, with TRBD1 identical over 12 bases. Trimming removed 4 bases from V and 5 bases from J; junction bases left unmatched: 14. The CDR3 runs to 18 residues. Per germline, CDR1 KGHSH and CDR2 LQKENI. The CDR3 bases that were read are TGTGCCAGCTCACGTCTCCGGGACAGGGGGCTTGATAGGACTGAA. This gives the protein CASSRLRDRGLDRTE. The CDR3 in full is CASSRLRDRGLDRTEAFF.

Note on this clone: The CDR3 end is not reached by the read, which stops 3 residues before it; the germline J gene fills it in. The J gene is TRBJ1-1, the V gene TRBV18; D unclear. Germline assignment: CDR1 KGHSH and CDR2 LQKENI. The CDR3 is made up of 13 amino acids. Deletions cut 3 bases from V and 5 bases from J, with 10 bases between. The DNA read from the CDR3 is TGTGCCAGCTCACCCGGTGGGCTGACTGAA. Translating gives CASSPGGLTE. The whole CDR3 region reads CASSPGGLTEAFF.

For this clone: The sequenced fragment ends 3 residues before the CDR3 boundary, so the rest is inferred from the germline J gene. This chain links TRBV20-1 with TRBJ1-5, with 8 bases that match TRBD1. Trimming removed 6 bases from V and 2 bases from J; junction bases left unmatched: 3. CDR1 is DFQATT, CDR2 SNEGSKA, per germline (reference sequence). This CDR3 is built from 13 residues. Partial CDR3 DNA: TGCAGTGCCAGGACAGGGCGCAATCAGCCC. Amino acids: CSARTGRNQP. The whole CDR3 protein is CSARTGRNQPQHF.

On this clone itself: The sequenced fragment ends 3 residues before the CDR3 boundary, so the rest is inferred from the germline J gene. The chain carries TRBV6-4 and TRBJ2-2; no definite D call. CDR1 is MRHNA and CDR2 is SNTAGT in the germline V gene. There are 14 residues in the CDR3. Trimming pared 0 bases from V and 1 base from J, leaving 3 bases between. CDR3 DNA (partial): TGTGCCAGCAGTGACTCTCTGAACACCGGGGAG. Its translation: CASSDSLNTGE. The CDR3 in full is CASSDSLNTGELFF.

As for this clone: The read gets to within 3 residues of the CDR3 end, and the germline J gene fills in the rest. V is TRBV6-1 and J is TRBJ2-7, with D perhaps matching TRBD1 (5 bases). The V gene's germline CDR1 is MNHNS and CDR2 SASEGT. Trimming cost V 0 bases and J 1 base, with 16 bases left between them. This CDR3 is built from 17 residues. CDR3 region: CASSEAFRAVRSYEQYF. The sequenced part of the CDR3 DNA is TGTGCCAGCAGTGAAGCTTTCAGGGCAGTCAGATCCTACGAG.

The CDR3 loop is CARCCQGNQPQHF. Incomplete CDR3 DNA: TGCGCCAGGTGTTGCCAGGGCAATCAGCCC. The V gene is TRBV10-1, the J gene TRBJ1-5; no reliable D call. The read comes to an end 3 residues before the CDR3 does, leaving the germline J gene to fill in the end. CDR1 is WNHNN, CDR2 SYGVQD, per germline (reference sequence). Trimming shortened V by 9 bases and J by 2 bases, and 11 bases separated the two germline ends. The CDR3 is made up of 13 amino acids.

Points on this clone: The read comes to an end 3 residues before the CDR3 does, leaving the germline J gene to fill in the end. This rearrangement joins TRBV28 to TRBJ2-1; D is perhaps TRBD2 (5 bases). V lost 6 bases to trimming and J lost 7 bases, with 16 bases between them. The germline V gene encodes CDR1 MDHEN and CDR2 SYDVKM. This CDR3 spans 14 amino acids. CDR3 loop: CASRTDWTGNEQFF. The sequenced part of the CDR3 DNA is TGTGCCAGCAGAACTGACTGGACGGGGAATGAG.

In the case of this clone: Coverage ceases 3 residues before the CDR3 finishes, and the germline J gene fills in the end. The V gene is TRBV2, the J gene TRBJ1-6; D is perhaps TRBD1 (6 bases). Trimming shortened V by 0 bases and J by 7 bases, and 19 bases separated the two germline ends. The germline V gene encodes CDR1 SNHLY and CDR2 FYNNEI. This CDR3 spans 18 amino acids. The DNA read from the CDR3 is TGTGCCAGCAGTGAAGCGGCACAGCGGGGACATTTCAATTCACCC. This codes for CASSEAAQRGHFNSP. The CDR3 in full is CASSEAAQRGHFNSPLHF.

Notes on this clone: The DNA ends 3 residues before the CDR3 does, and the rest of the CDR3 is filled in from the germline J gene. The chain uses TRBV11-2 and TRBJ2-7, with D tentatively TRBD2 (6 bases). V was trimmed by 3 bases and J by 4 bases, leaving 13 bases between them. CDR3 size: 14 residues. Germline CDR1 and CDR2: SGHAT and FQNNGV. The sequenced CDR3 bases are TGTGCCAGCAGCTTGGAACTAGCCCATTACGAG. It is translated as CASSLELAHYE. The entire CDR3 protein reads CASSLELAHYEQYF.

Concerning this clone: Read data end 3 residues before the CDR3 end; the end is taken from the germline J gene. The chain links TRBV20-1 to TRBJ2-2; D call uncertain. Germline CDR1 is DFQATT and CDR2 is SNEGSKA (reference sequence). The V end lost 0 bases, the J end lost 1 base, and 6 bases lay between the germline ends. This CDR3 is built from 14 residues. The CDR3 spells CSARETWNTGELFF. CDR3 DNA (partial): TGCAGTGCTAGAGAAACTTGGAACACCGGGGAG.

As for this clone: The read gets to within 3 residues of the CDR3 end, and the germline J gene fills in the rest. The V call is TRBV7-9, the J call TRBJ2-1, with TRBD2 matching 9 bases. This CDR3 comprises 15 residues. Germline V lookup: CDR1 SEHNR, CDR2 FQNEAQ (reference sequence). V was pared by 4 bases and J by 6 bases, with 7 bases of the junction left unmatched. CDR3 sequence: CASSSVELAGNEQFF. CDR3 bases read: TGTGCCAGCAGCTCCGTCGAACTAGCGGGCAATGAG.

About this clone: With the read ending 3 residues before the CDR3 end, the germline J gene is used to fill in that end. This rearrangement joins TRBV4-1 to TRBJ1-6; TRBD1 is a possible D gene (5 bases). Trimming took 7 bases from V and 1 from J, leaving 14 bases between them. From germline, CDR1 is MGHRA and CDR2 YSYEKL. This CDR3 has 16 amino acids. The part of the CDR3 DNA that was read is TGCGCCAGCACCCCCGCGGGGGTATCCTATAATTCACCC. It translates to CASTPAGVSYNSP. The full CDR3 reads CASTPAGVSYNSPLHF.

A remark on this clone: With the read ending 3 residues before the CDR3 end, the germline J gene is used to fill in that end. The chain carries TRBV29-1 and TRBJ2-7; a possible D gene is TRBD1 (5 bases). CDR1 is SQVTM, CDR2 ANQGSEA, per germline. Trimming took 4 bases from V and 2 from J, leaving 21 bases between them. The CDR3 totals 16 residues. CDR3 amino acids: CSVAPQRQGRAYEQYF. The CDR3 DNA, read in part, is TGCAGCGTTGCCCCCCAGAGGCAGGGCCGGGCCTACGAG.

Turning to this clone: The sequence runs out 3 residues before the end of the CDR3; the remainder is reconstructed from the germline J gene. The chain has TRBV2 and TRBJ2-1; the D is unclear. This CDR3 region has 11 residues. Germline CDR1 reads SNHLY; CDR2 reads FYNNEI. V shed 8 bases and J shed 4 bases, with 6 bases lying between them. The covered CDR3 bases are TGTGCCAGCGGTGCTTACAATGAG. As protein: CASGAYNE. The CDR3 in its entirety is CASGAYNEQFF.

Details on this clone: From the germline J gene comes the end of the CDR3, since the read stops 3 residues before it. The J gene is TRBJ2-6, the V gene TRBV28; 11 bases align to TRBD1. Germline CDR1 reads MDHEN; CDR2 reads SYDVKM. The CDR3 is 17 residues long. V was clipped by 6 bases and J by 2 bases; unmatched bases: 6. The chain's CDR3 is CASRPDRGLAGANVLTF. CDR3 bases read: TGTGCCAGCAGGCCGGACAGGGGGCTAGCTGGGGCCAACGTC.

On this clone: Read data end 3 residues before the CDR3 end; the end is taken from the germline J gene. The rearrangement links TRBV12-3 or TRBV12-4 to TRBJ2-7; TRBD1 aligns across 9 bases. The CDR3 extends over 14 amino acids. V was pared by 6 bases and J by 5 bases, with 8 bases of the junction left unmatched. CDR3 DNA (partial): TGTGCCAGCAGACCGGGACAGGGACTCCACGAG. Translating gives CASRPGQGLHE. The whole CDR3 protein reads CASRPGQGLHEQYF.

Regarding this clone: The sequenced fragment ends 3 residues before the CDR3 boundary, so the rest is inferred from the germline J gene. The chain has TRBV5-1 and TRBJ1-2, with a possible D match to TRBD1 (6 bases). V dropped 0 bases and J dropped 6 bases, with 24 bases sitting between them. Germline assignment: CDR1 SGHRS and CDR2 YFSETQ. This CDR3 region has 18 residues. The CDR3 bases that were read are TGCGCCAGCAGCTTGGCGGGGAGGGGCGGAGGGGGTTACGATGGC. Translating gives CASSLAGRGGGGYDG. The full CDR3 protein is CASSLAGRGGGGYDGYTF.